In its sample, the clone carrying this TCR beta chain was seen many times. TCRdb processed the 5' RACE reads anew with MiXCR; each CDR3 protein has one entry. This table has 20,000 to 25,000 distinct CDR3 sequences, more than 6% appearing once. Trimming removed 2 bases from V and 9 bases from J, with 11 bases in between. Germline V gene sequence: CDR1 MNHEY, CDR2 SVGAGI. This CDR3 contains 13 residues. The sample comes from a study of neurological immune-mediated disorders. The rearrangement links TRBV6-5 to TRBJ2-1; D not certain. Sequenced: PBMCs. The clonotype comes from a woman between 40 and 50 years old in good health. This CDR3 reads CASSYNDSPEQFF. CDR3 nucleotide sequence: TGTGCCAGCAGTTACAATGACTCTCCTGAGCAGTTCTTC.